Only a few counts were recorded for the clone carrying this T cell receptor (beta chain). Antigen: not known. The source material, RNA transcripts, was used to amplify TCR beta CDR3 regions. TCR CDR3 underwent first-round RT-PCR with the HTBI primer set. TCRdb processed the multiplex PCR reads anew with MiXCR; each CDR3 protein has one entry. The data show about 620,000 distinct CDR3 sequences, 15% to 20% seen once. A roughly 10 ml volume of fresh peripheral blood provided the PBMCs. This sample is part of a study of T cells in Graves' hyperthyroidism and ophthalmopathy. The germline gives CDR1 SGHTA, CDR2 FQGNSA. V gave up 5 bases and J gave up 8 bases, with 15 bases separating them. This CDR3 is built from 14 residues. General study points: Appearing also in blood were most of the thyroid clonotypes expanded above 0.001. Ophthalmopathy and stable hyperthyroidism were separated by a 13 V-J model.

The receptor was isolated from a woman aged 25 to 39 with Graves' hyperthyroidism. V is TRBV7-2 and J is TRBJ2-2; D is unclear. Sequencing input: blood. The CDR3 loop is CASSSTYSPGELFF. The DNA of the CDR3 is TGTGCCAGCAGCAGCACTTACTCCCCGGGGGAGCTGTTTTTT.